One sample yielded the 19 T cell receptor beta chains listed below, sequenced in a study of early T cells in non-severe SARS-CoV-2 infection. MiXCR, run by TCRdb on the 5' RACE reads, gives a single entry per CDR3 protein. The repertoire holds tens of thousands of distinct CDR3 sequences, with roughly a tenth as singletons. Sample: whole blood, taken at baseline. The receptors stem from an adult who was a healthcare worker with PCR-confirmed SARS-CoV-2 infection or an uninfected control (not recorded which).

The chain has TRBV9 and TRBJ2-7; 9 nucleotides line up with TRBD1. With 2 bases clipped from V and 7 bases from J, the junction kept 7 bases outside the gene matches. Germline lookup yields CDR1 SGDLS and CDR2 YYNGEE. The CDR3 is 14 amino acids. The CDR3: CASSVRTGASEQYF. Here the CDR3 DNA reads TGTGCCAGCAGCGTGCGGACAGGGGCCTCGGAGCAGTACTTC. Based on the CDR3 plus reference TRBV9 and TRBJ2-7, the full variable domain is DSGVTQTPKHLITATGQRVTLRCSPRSGDLSVYWYQQSLDQGLQFLIQYYNGEERAKGNILERFSAQQFPDLHSELNLSSLELGDSALYFCASSVRTGASEQYFGPGTRLTVT.

This clonotype was seen a few times. The chain combines TRBV11-3 with TRBJ2-1, with D maybe TRBD1 (6 bases). The V end was cut by 2 bases, the J end by 9 bases, with 8 bases between. Germline assignment: CDR1 SGHNT and CDR2 YENEEA. The CDR3 has 12 residues. In DNA form, the CDR3 reads TGTGCCAGCAGCTTATCCAGGGGTGAGCAGTTCTTC. Encoded protein: CASSLSRGEQFF.

This clonotype was recorded many times. This chain connects TRBV4-3 to TRBJ2-3; TRBD2 agrees at 10 bases. The CDR3 is 17 amino acids. Germline lookup yields CDR1 LGHNA and CDR2 YSLEER. J lost 4 bases, V lost 1 base, and 8 bases had no gene match. Here the CDR3 reads CASSQALAGVWADTQYF. DNA for the CDR3: TGCGCCAGCAGCCAAGCTCTAGCGGGGGTATGGGCAGATACGCAGTATTTT.

The rearrangement uses TRBV4-3 and TRBJ2-1; D unresolved. Germline loops: CDR1 LGHNA, CDR2 YSLEER. V lost 1 base and J lost 7, with 5 bases in between. The CDR3 is made up of 12 amino acids. CDR3 sequence (DNA): TGCGCCAGCAGCCAAGCGTCAAATGAGCAGTTCTTC. Protein: CASSQASNEQFF.

There are a few counts of this clonotype. V gene TRBV6-1 combines with J gene TRBJ1-6, with D maybe TRBD1 (5 bases). This CDR3 is built from 13 residues. V lost 8 bases and J 7 bases, leaving 12 bases between the germline ends. In germline, CDR1 is MNHNS, CDR2 SASEGT. The CDR3 loop reads CASFAGWNSPLHF. The CDR3 DNA is TGTGCCAGCTTCGCAGGGTGGAATTCACCCCTCCACTTT.

The chain couples TRBV5-6 to TRBJ1-5, with TRBD1 as a possible D gene (5 bases). Trimming removed 4 bases at V and 6 bases at J, with 14 bases between. Germline V CDR1 and CDR2: SGHDT, YYEEEE. The length of the CDR3 is 14 residues. Here the CDR3 reads CASSHAGLGQPQHF. The CDR3 bases are TGTGCCAGCAGCCACGCAGGGCTCGGTCAGCCCCAGCATTTT.

This chain uses TRBV29-1 with TRBJ2-2; no clear D gene. Germline V lookup: CDR1 SQVTM, CDR2 ANQGSEA. Trimming took 8 bases from V and 4 from J, leaving 5 bases between them. CDR3 size: 10 residues. The CDR3 region is CSLGTGELFF. In DNA form, the CDR3 reads TGCAGCCTTGGCACCGGGGAGCTGTTTTTT.

This rearrangement joins TRBV9 to TRBJ2-3; D remains unclear. Germline V gives CDR1 SGDLS, CDR2 YYNGEE. The CDR3 loop spans 15 amino acids. Trimming shortened V by 4 bases and J by 1 base, and 13 bases separated the two germline ends. The CDR3 coding sequence is TGTGCCAGCAGCCCAGATCCGGACGGCACAGATACGCAGTATTTT. It specifies CASSPDPDGTDTQYF.

The chain recombines TRBV7-9 with TRBJ1-6; no definite D call. Germline V gene lookup returns CDR1 SEHNR and CDR2 FQNEAQ (reference sequence). This CDR3 has 14 amino acids. With 1 base removed from V and 7 bases from J, the gap between germline ends came to 8 bases. CDR3 sequence reads: CASSLDSSNSPLHF. CDR3 in DNA: TGTGCCAGCAGCTTAGACAGTTCAAATTCACCCCTCCACTTT.

This clonotype has more than one count but fewer than ten. The chain couples TRBV6-2 or TRBV6-3 to TRBJ2-3; 11 bases fit TRBD2. The CDR3 spans 16 residues. The J segment lost 3 bases and the V segment lost 2 bases, leaving 4 bases of the junction unmatched. Germline assignment: CDR1 MNHEY and CDR2 SVGEGT. For the CDR3, the DNA is TGTGCCAGCAGTTACGGACTAGCGGGCCGGACAGATACGCAGTATTTT. As protein: CASSYGLAGRTDTQYF.

The J gene is TRBJ1-6, the V gene TRBV7-9, with no clear D. CDR1 and CDR2 (germline): SEHNR, FQNEAQ (reference sequence). The CDR3 has 13 amino acids. Trimming stripped 1 base from V and 8 bases from J, with 6 bases between. The CDR3, as DNA: TGTGCCAGCAGCTTAGTCAAGGATTCACCCCTCCACTTT. Protein: CASSLVKDSPLHF.

This clonotype has ten or more counts. The gene calls are TRBV4-2 and TRBJ2-7, with 9 nucleotides matching TRBD2. CDR1 and CDR2 (germline): LGHNA, YNFKEQ. This CDR3 is built from 15 residues. The V segment lost 0 bases and the J segment 4 bases; nucleotides outside the gene matches: 4. In nucleotides, the CDR3 is TGTGCCAGCAGCCAAGAGGCTAGCGGGGAGTACGAGCAGTACTTC. This translates into CASSQEASGEYEQYF.

This clonotype was detected a few times. The chain couples TRBV5-1 to TRBJ2-5; TRBD1 agrees at 10 bases. The CDR3 covers 17 residues. Losses at the gene ends were 2 bases for V and 5 bases for J; bases not matched to a gene: 12. Germline V gene lookup returns CDR1 SGHRS and CDR2 YFSETQ. The CDR3 reads CASSFTPRGTGDETQYF. The CDR3 coding sequence is TGCGCCAGCAGCTTCACGCCGAGGGGGACAGGGGACGAGACCCAGTACTTC.

This clonotype was picked up a small number of times. The V gene is TRBV7-6, the J gene TRBJ2-2, with a weak D call TRBD2 (6 bases). Germline values: CDR1 SGHVS, CDR2 FNYEAQ. The CDR3 is 15 residues long. V was shortened by 5 bases and J by 1 base, with 11 bases between the two germline ends. The CDR3 bases are TGTGCCAGCAGCGCGGGCGGGGTGAACACCGGGGAGCTGTTTTTT. This encodes CASSAGGVNTGELFF. The full variable domain, rest sourced from reference TRBV7-6 and TRBJ2-2, is GAGVSQSPRYKVTKRGQDVALRCDPISGHVSLYWYRQALGQGPEFLTYFNYEAQQDKSGLPNDRFSAERPEGSISTLTIQRTEQRDSAMYRCASSAGGVNTGELFFGEGSRLTVL.

This clonotype was detected only a few times. The rearrangement links TRBV6-6 to TRBJ1-1, with D maybe TRBD1 (6 bases). V dropped 5 bases and J dropped 9 bases, with 13 bases sitting between them. From germline, CDR1 is MNHNY and CDR2 SVGAGI (reference sequence). This CDR3 is 12 amino acids long. In DNA form, the CDR3 reads TGTGCCAGCAGTATGGACAGCGTTAAAGCTTTCTTT. It encodes CASSMDSVKAFF.

This clonotype was seen a handful of times. The rearrangement joins TRBV12-3 or TRBV12-4 to TRBJ2-4; unclear D gene. The V end was cut by 3 bases, the J end by 0 bases, with 9 bases between. The CDR3 runs to 15 residues. This CDR3 reads CASSFSPKAKNIQYF. In DNA, the CDR3 is TGTGCCAGCAGTTTCTCTCCCAAAGCCAAAAACATTCAGTACTTC.

This sequence joins TRBV18 and TRBJ2-2, with D perhaps matching TRBD1 or TRBD2 (5 bases each). The germline gives CDR1 KGHSH, CDR2 LQKENI. Trimming removed 6 bases from V and 1 base from J, with 12 bases in between. This CDR3 contains 15 residues. The CDR3 bases are TGTGCCAGCTCCCCAGGGAGAGAGAACACCGGGGAGCTGTTTTTT. Translated: CASSPGRENTGELFF.

This clonotype came up a few times. This chain links TRBV6-1 with TRBJ2-1, with D possibly TRBD2 on 7 matching bases. CDR3 size: 14 residues. V gave up 9 bases and J gave up 9 bases, with 21 bases separating them. Germline V CDR1 and CDR2: MNHNS, SASEGT. CDR3 nucleotide sequence: TGTGCCAGTATTCGAGCCGGGGGGCATCGTGAGCAGTTCTTC. Translated, it gives CASIRAGGHREQFF.

This clonotype was detected many times. The chain recombines TRBV20-1 with TRBJ1-1; TRBD1 aligns across 7 bases. J lost 1 base, V lost 7 bases, and 6 bases had no gene match. From germline, CDR1 is DFQATT and CDR2 SNEGSKA (reference sequence). This CDR3 comprises 13 residues. In nucleotides, the CDR3 is TGCAGTGGTAACCGACAGGGGAACACTGAAGCTTTCTTT. This translates into CSGNRQGNTEAFF.